This T cell receptor (beta chain) was documented in a study of blood T cells in healthy people across ages. Regarding the study as a whole: Unknown donor CMV status possibly confounded expanded clonotype changes.

Per individual sample, total RNA of at least 6 micrograms was extracted. Sample-barcoded 5' priming and a J-beta primer mix drove a second PCR of roughly 6 to 12 cycles. Sequencing of every sample gave 2.5 million or more CDR3-containing paired-end reads. TCRdb re-called the 5' RACE reads through MiXCR, storing one row per CDR3 protein. This sample has around 2 million distinct CDR3 sequences, with roughly two fifths found just once. In regard to this clonotype: Its antigen is not known.

The source material was blood. This sequence originates from a human donor in good health.

CDR3 coding DNA: TGCAGCGTTGGTCCCTCTCTCTCCTACGAGCAGTACTTC. Its translation is CSVGPSLSYEQYF. The chain employs TRBV29-1 and TRBJ2-7; D gene ambiguous. The germline V gene has CDR1 SQVTM and CDR2 ANQGSEA. The CDR3 extends over 13 amino acids. V lost 4 bases, J lost 0 bases, and 10 bases lay in between.